Listed here is a single T cell receptor beta chain. Its antigen is unknown. Mismatch with germline at one junction end may stem from a read error. Reading from cysteine to phenylalanine, the CDR3 counts 16 amino acids. The read is trimmed to its CDR3 DNA, 48 bases read in frame from base 1. CDR1 GTSNPN and CDR2 SVGIG are derived from the germline V gene (reference sequence). The data belong to a study of OX40 agonist ivuxolimab in advanced cancers. As for the study more broadly: Ivuxolimab was an agonistic, fully human IgG2 monoclonal antibody directed against OX40 (CD134), a costimulatory receptor. Intravenous ivuxolimab was administered to patients every 2 weeks at six dose levels: 0.01, 0.1, 0.3, 1.5, 3 and 10 mg/kg. Of the approximately 50 dose-escalation patients, hepatocellular carcinoma was present in around 20, melanoma in some 15, renal cell carcinoma in 9 and head and neck cancer in 9. In the dose-escalation cohort, around 80% of patients were male, and the mean age was around 60 years with a range of about 23 to 79. Prior anti-PD-1, anti-PD-L1 or anti-CTLA-4 therapy was permitted, and approximately 40% of dose-escalation patients had received checkpoint inhibitors. Three dose-escalation patients achieved partial responses, one with hepatocellular carcinoma and two with cutaneous melanoma. The point of sequencing TCRbeta in the periphery was to test whether ivuxolimab changed TCR sequence diversity and drove clonal T-cell expansion. The paper reports the monotherapy dose-escalation portion (N of about 51 patients) of the phase I ivuxolimab trial.

Patients with a history of autoimmune disease or receiving systemic immunosuppression were excluded from the trial. In every dose cohort, peripheral blood was drawn for TCR sequencing at baseline, cycle 4 day 1, and cycle 7 day 1. The samples were taken from a phase I, first-in-human, multicenter, open-label dose-escalation trial of ivuxolimab. The trial enrolled adults with locally advanced or metastatic head and neck squamous cell, hepatocellular, melanoma or renal cell carcinoma. Before TCR sequencing, CD4+ T cells and CD8+ T cells were sorted from peripheral blood as separate populations. For sequencing of the TCRbeta CDR3 region, genomic DNA was extracted from the sorted cells. The immunoSEQ Assay was used to sequence the TCRbeta CDR3 regions. TCRdb's version of the immuneACCESS table is confined to in-frame rearrangements and falls short of the full clone set. An unresolved V gene accounts for under half of the shortfall where checked; the remainder is of unknown origin. The sample table shows fewer than 60,000 clones, and about 80% are seen once. The ten largest account for roughly 3.9% of the sample.

The paper as a whole reports these results and caveats: At doses of 0.1 to 3.0 mg/kg, clonal expansion of both CD4+ and CD8+ blood T cells was observed from baseline to week 6. The antigen specificity of the peripheral T cells that underwent clonal expansion was not determined. Low levels of normalized T-cell clonal expansion were also shown by some nonresponding patients. Partial responders in the 0.1-3.0 mg/kg groups had among the lowest normalized peripheral clonal expansion, especially among CD8+ T cells. After ivuxolimab, more expanded clones were found on average in CD8+ T cells than in CD4+ T cells.

The rearranged chain carries TRBV30 and TRBJ2-1; TRBD1 is perhaps the D gene, given 7 matching bases. The sequence came from an adult with an advanced solid tumor such as melanoma, head and neck, liver or kidney cancer. Here the sequenced sample was CD4+ or CD8+ T cells sorted from blood, taken in a trial of the OX40 agonist ivuxolimab. DNA sequence: TGTGCCTGGAGTGACAGGGGACTCCCTTCCTCCAATGAGCAGTTCTTC. The translation is CAWSDRGLPSSNEQFF.